Below, 2 T cell receptor beta chains from the same sample are listed, as sequenced in a study of T cell repertoires in cytomegalovirus infection. TCRdb fed the reads into MiXCR, producing one record per CDR3 protein. Of around 70,000 distinct CDR3 sequences in the sample, 3.5% to 4% were seen once. The sequenced material came from PBMCs. The receptor source for this set is a human donor in good health (CMV status not recorded). Some clones in this sample may be carry-over from other donors' samples.

Ten or more counts support this clonotype. The chain uses TRBV4-1 and TRBJ2-1; 12 bases line up with TRBD2. J was trimmed by 8 bases and V by 0 bases; bases with no gene match: 8. Germline CDR1 MGHRA, CDR2 YSYEKL. The CDR3 covers 17 residues. The CDR3 sequence is CASSQEGTSGRFDEQFF. As DNA, the CDR3 is TGCGCCAGCAGCCAAGAAGGCACTAGCGGGAGGTTCGATGAGCAGTTCTTC.

This chain connects TRBV6-1 to TRBJ1-2, with 9 bases fitting TRBD1. From germline, CDR1 is MNHNS and CDR2 SASEGT. The CDR3 loop spans 17 amino acids. V was pared by 2 bases and J by 4 bases, with 11 bases of the junction left unmatched. CDR3 protein: CASSEHVFRDRAYGYTF. CDR3 sequence (DNA): TGTGCCAGCAGTGAACACGTGTTCCGGGACAGGGCCTATGGCTACACCTTC.